This T cell receptor (beta chain) was sequenced in a study of graft-versus-host responses after intestinal transplantation. Across the study: Induction with anti-thymocyte globulin, then tacrolimus and steroids for about 3 years, was given to all recipients.

The table came from immunoSEQ multiplex PCR; TCRdb's copy has only in-frame clones and leaves some out. The data hold tens of thousands of clones, with roughly 89% observed a single time. Notes on this clone: Its specificity is unknown.

Notes on the study in general: GvH clones surfaced in recipient marrow, some emerging earlier in ileum or blood. Some patients had graft-donor T cell macrochimerism. In their allografts, the ratios of graft-versus-host to host-versus-graft T cell clones were high. An association linked early post-transplant HvG declines with peak circulating GvH clone levels.

The CDR3 runs 15 residues. Losses at the gene ends were 2 bases for V and 6 bases for J; bases not matched to a gene: 2. CDR1 is MNHNS and CDR2 is SASEGT in the germline V gene. The origin of this receptor is a human donor who was the organ donor for an intestinal transplant. The sequencing here drew on unstimulated CD8+ T cells sorted from spleen or lymph node cells, taken before transplant. V is TRBV6-1 and J is TRBJ2-2; TRBD2 matches at 11 bases. As DNA, the CDR3 is TGTGCCAGCAGTGAACCTAGCGGGGGGCCCGGGGAGCTGTTTTTT. Its protein is CASSEPSGGPGELFF.